These T cell receptor beta chains were read from a single sample in a study of technical replicates of blood from several donors. Assay: immunoSEQ multiplex PCR; the TCRdb copy retains only in-frame clones and omits some. The profile shows about 64,000 clones, 65% to 90% of them singletons. The sample consisted of PBMCs. The source is a human donor in good health. Some clones in this sample may be carry-over from other donors' samples. CDR3s include the opening cysteine and the closing phenylalanine or tryptophan. A D gene is named only where the DNA matches it firmly. Only part of the rows carry a size: once, few, many, or a class if the clone is expanded.

cdr3_aa: CASSPTGQGALGYTF
cdr3_nt: TGTGCCAGCTCACCGACGGGTCAGGGGGCGCTGGGCTACACCTTC
j_call: TRBJ1-2
v_call: TRBV18
clone_size: few
d_call: TRBD1

cdr3_aa: CASSPTGNTEAFF
cdr3_nt: TGTGCCAGCAGCCCAACAGGGAACACTGAAGCTTTCTTT
j_call: TRBJ1-1
v_call: TRBV7-6
clone_size: NA
d_call: NA

cdr3_aa: CASSPSWGDTEAFF
cdr3_nt: TGTGCCAGCTCACCATCATGGGGGGACACTGAAGCTTTCTTT
j_call: TRBJ1-1
v_call: TRBV18
clone_size: few
d_call: NA

cdr3_aa: CASSMDRNYNEQFF
cdr3_nt: TGTGCCAGTAGTATGGACAGGAACTACAATGAGCAGTTCTTC
j_call: TRBJ2-1
v_call: TRBV19
clone_size: NA
d_call: TRBD1

cdr3_aa: CASSAYRGLNSDGYTF
cdr3_nt: TGTGCCAGCAGCGCATACAGGGGGCTGAATTCGGATGGCTACACCTTC
j_call: TRBJ1-2
v_call: TRBV9
clone_size: NA
d_call: TRBD1

cdr3_aa: CASSQDSPDQPQHF
cdr3_nt: TGCGCCAGCAGCCAGGACAGCCCCGACCAGCCCCAGCATTTT
j_call: TRBJ1-5
v_call: TRBV5-1
clone_size: NA
d_call: NA

cdr3_aa: CASSLDALAGAWTQYF
cdr3_nt: TGTGCCAGCAGCTTAGACGCTCTAGCGGGAGCATGGACCCAGTACTTC
j_call: TRBJ2-5
v_call: TRBV7-2
clone_size: NA
d_call: TRBD2

cdr3_aa: CASSLISGPQETQYF
cdr3_nt: TGTGCCAGCAGCTTAATTAGCGGGCCTCAAGAGACCCAGTACTTC
j_call: TRBJ2-5
v_call: TRBV7-3
clone_size: NA
d_call: TRBD2

cdr3_aa: CASSGRLTDTQYF
cdr3_nt: TGTGCCAGCAGCGGGCGCCTCACAGATACGCAGTATTTT
j_call: TRBJ2-3
v_call: TRBV5-4
clone_size: NA
d_call: NA

cdr3_aa: CASSLGVALEPQHF
cdr3_nt: TGTGCCAGCAGCTTGGGGGTAGCTCTGGAGCCCCAGCATTTT
j_call: TRBJ1-5
v_call: TRBV5-8
clone_size: NA
d_call: NA

cdr3_aa: CASSQQTGSSYNEQFF
cdr3_nt: TGTGCCAGCAGCCAGCAGACAGGGAGCTCCTACAATGAGCAGTTCTTC
j_call: TRBJ2-1
v_call: TRBV4-2
clone_size: NA
d_call: TRBD1

cdr3_aa: CASSEGTGYGAEAFF
cdr3_nt: TGTGCCAGCAGTGAGGGGACAGGGTACGGGGCTGAAGCTTTCTTT
j_call: TRBJ1-1
v_call: TRBV6-1
clone_size: NA
d_call: TRBD1

cdr3_aa: CASSQDGGEGSYNEQFF
cdr3_nt: TGCGCCAGCAGCCAAGATGGTGGGGAGGGATCCTACAATGAGCAGTTCTTC
j_call: TRBJ2-1
v_call: TRBV4-1
clone_size: once
d_call: TRBD2

cdr3_aa: CASSFGDRGKYGYTF
cdr3_nt: TGCGCCAGCAGCTTTGGGGACAGGGGGAAGTATGGCTACACCTTC
j_call: TRBJ1-2
v_call: TRBV5-1
clone_size: few
d_call: TRBD1

cdr3_aa: CASSLRGFNNSPLHF
cdr3_nt: TGTGCCAGCAGCTTACGAGGGTTCAATAATTCACCCCTCCACTTT
j_call: TRBJ1-6
v_call: TRBV7-2
clone_size: NA
d_call: NA

cdr3_aa: CASSVGQNNSPLHF
cdr3_nt: TGCGCCAGCAGCGTGGGACAGAACAATTCACCCCTCCACTTT
j_call: TRBJ1-6
v_call: TRBV5-1
clone_size: NA
d_call: TRBD1

cdr3_aa: CASSPTGFSYEQYF
cdr3_nt: TGTGCCAGCTCCCCTACCGGGTTCTCCTACGAGCAGTACTTC
j_call: TRBJ2-7
v_call: TRBV18
clone_size: NA
d_call: NA

cdr3_aa: CASSQIINAGTIYF
cdr3_nt: TGCGCCAGCAGCCAAATTATCAACGCGGGCACCATATATTTT
j_call: TRBJ1-3
v_call: TRBV4-1
clone_size: NA
d_call: NA

cdr3_aa: CASSTGTNLPSYEQYF
cdr3_nt: TGTGCCAGCAGTACCGGGACAAACCTACCAAGCTACGAGCAGTACTTC
j_call: TRBJ2-7
v_call: TRBV6-4
clone_size: NA
d_call: NA

cdr3_aa: CASSAAGQGDGELFF
cdr3_nt: TGTGCCAGCAGCGCCGCGGGACAGGGTGACGGGGAGCTGTTTTTT
j_call: TRBJ2-2
v_call: TRBV11-2
clone_size: few
d_call: TRBD1

cdr3_aa: CASSLTSWTVQETQYF
cdr3_nt: TGCGCCAGCAGCCTGACAAGCTGGACAGTTCAAGAGACCCAGTACTTC
j_call: TRBJ2-5
v_call: TRBV5-1
clone_size: NA
d_call: NA

cdr3_aa: CASSQGPDTEGGKLFF
cdr3_nt: TGCGCCAGCAGCCAAGGACCTGACACGGAGGGGGGGAAACTGTTTTTT
j_call: TRBJ1-4
v_call: TRBV4-1
clone_size: NA
d_call: NA

cdr3_aa: CASSTKGDSPLHF
cdr3_nt: TGTGCCAGCAGTACAAAAGGGGATTCACCCCTCCACTTT
j_call: TRBJ1-6
v_call: TRBV27
clone_size: NA
d_call: NA

cdr3_aa: CASSQDFDRGPSPLHF
cdr3_nt: TGCGCCAGCAGCCAAGATTTCGACAGGGGGCCTTCACCCCTCCACTTT
j_call: TRBJ1-6
v_call: TRBV4-3
clone_size: NA
d_call: TRBD1

cdr3_aa: CASAKETGNYEQYF
cdr3_nt: TGTGCCAGCGCCAAGGAGACAGGAAATTACGAGCAGTACTTC
j_call: TRBJ2-7
v_call: TRBV6-5
clone_size: NA
d_call: NA

cdr3_aa: CASSLLGGKNIQYF
cdr3_nt: TGTGCCAGCAGCCTACTGGGAGGCAAAAACATTCAGTACTTC
j_call: TRBJ2-4
v_call: TRBV14
clone_size: NA
d_call: NA

cdr3_aa: CASTLGLAGGPGANVLTF
cdr3_nt: TGTGCCAGCACCCTTGGTCTAGCGGGGGGGCCTGGGGCCAACGTCCTGACTTTC
j_call: TRBJ2-6
v_call: TRBV5-4
clone_size: NA
d_call: TRBD2

cdr3_aa: CASSQSPGTTDNEQFF
cdr3_nt: TGCGCCAGCAGCCAAAGCCCCGGGACTACAGACAATGAGCAGTTCTTC
j_call: TRBJ2-1
v_call: TRBV4-1
clone_size: NA
d_call: TRBD2

cdr3_aa: CASSLERVYEQYF
cdr3_nt: TGTGCCAGCAGCTTGGAGCGGGTGTATGAGCAGTACTTC
j_call: TRBJ2-7
v_call: TRBV5-4
clone_size: NA
d_call: NA

cdr3_aa: CAWSARSGDTQYF
cdr3_nt: TGTGCCTGGAGTGCGCGGAGTGGGGATACGCAGTATTTT
j_call: TRBJ2-3
v_call: TRBV30
clone_size: NA
d_call: NA

cdr3_aa: CAASGTGLFKGGYTF
cdr3_nt: TGTGCCGCAAGCGGGACAGGGCTCTTTAAGGGGGGCTACACCTTC
j_call: TRBJ1-2
v_call: TRBV6-5
clone_size: NA
d_call: TRBD1

cdr3_aa: CAISEAPGGRSNQPQHF
cdr3_nt: TGTGCCATCAGTGAGGCTCCAGGGGGTAGAAGCAATCAGCCCCAGCATTTT
j_call: TRBJ1-5
v_call: TRBV10-3
clone_size: NA
d_call: TRBD1

cdr3_aa: CASSLGLGRGHEQYF
cdr3_nt: TGTGCCAGCAGCTTGGGACTAGGGCGGGGGCACGAGCAGTACTTC
j_call: TRBJ2-7
v_call: TRBV7-2
clone_size: NA
d_call: TRBD2

cdr3_aa: CASSREGQVNQPQHF
cdr3_nt: TGCGCCAGCAGCAGGGAGGGACAGGTCAATCAGCCCCAGCATTTT
j_call: TRBJ1-5
v_call: TRBV5-1
clone_size: NA
d_call: TRBD1

cdr3_aa: CASSSQGAGTEAFF
cdr3_nt: TGTGCCAGCAGCTCGCAGGGGGCTGGAACTGAAGCTTTCTTT
j_call: TRBJ1-1
v_call: TRBV7-2
clone_size: once
d_call: TRBD1

cdr3_aa: CASQRAYQETQYF
cdr3_nt: TGTGCCAGCCAGAGGGCCTACCAAGAGACCCAGTACTTC
j_call: TRBJ2-5
v_call: TRBV6-6
clone_size: NA
d_call: NA

cdr3_aa: CSVATWDSSGANVLTF
cdr3_nt: TGCAGCGTGGCTACTTGGGACAGCTCTGGGGCCAACGTCCTGACTTTC
j_call: TRBJ2-6
v_call: TRBV29-1
clone_size: NA
d_call: TRBD1

cdr3_aa: CASSSPRDRGFYEQYF
cdr3_nt: TGTGCCAGCAGTTCTCCTCGGGACAGGGGGTTCTACGAGCAGTACTTC
j_call: TRBJ2-7
v_call: TRBV27
clone_size: NA
d_call: TRBD1

cdr3_aa: CASSLGRQGSSNQPQHF
cdr3_nt: TGTGCCAGCAGCTTAGGAAGACAGGGTAGTAGCAATCAGCCCCAGCATTTT
j_call: TRBJ1-5
v_call: TRBV7-9
clone_size: NA
d_call: TRBD1

cdr3_aa: CASSPETGGPTDTQYF
cdr3_nt: TGCGCCAGCAGCCCTGAGACAGGGGGGCCCACAGATACGCAGTATTTT
j_call: TRBJ2-3
v_call: TRBV5-1
clone_size: NA
d_call: TRBD1

cdr3_aa: CASSFSSLSSGNTIYF
cdr3_nt: TGTGCCAGCAGTTTTTCTTCTCTTAGCTCTGGAAACACCATATATTTT
j_call: TRBJ1-3
v_call: TRBV28
clone_size: NA
d_call: NA

cdr3_aa: CASRRLAGGLETQYF
cdr3_nt: TGTGCCAGCAGGAGACTAGCGGGGGGGCTGGAGACCCAGTACTTC
j_call: TRBJ2-5
v_call: TRBV11-2
clone_size: NA
d_call: TRBD2

cdr3_aa: CASSLVPGTGNTIYF
cdr3_nt: TGCGCCAGCAGCTTGGTTCCGGGAACGGGAAACACCATATATTTT
j_call: TRBJ1-3
v_call: TRBV5-1
clone_size: NA
d_call: NA

cdr3_aa: CASSSEAVAGANVLTF
cdr3_nt: TGTGCCAGCAGCTCTGAAGCGGTGGCTGGGGCCAACGTCCTGACTTTC
j_call: TRBJ2-6
v_call: TRBV7-2
clone_size: NA
d_call: NA

cdr3_aa: CSAMGRGQGSNYGYTF
cdr3_nt: TGCAGCGCCATGGGACGGGGACAGGGCTCTAACTATGGCTACACCTTC
j_call: TRBJ1-2
v_call: TRBV29-1
clone_size: NA
d_call: TRBD1

cdr3_aa: CASSQDISLFGYTF
cdr3_nt: TGCGCCAGCAGCCAAGATATATCCCTTTTTGGCTACACCTTC
j_call: TRBJ1-2
v_call: TRBV4-3
clone_size: NA
d_call: NA

cdr3_aa: CASGPQPGYNQPQHF
cdr3_nt: TGTGCTAGTGGACCCCAACCGGGTTACAATCAGCCCCAGCATTTT
j_call: TRBJ1-5
v_call: TRBV12-5
clone_size: NA
d_call: NA

cdr3_aa: CASSLAGGLANEQFF
cdr3_nt: TGTGCCAGCAGCTTGGCCGGGGGTTTGGCCAATGAGCAGTTCTTC
j_call: TRBJ2-1
v_call: TRBV5-6
clone_size: NA
d_call: NA

cdr3_aa: CASSYGGGSGTQHF
cdr3_nt: TGTGCCAGCAGTTACGGGGGAGGGAGTGGAACCCAGCATTTT
j_call: TRBJ1-5
v_call: TRBV6-6
clone_size: NA
d_call: NA

cdr3_aa: CASSSGLQETQYF
cdr3_nt: TGTGCCAGCAGCTCCGGACTCCAAGAGACCCAGTACTTC
j_call: TRBJ2-5
v_call: TRBV5-6
clone_size: NA
d_call: NA

cdr3_aa: CASSMDGLANTQYF
cdr3_nt: TGTGCCAGCAGCATGGACGGACTAGCCAATACGCAGTATTTT
j_call: TRBJ2-3
v_call: TRBV7-2
clone_size: NA
d_call: TRBD2

cdr3_aa: CASSNRASTGELFF
cdr3_nt: TGCGCCAGCAGCAATAGAGCGAGCACCGGGGAGCTGTTTTTT
j_call: TRBJ2-2
v_call: TRBV4-3
clone_size: NA
d_call: NA

cdr3_aa: CASSGGLPGQTYEQYF
cdr3_nt: TGTGCCAGCAGCGGAGGCCTCCCAGGGCAGACCTACGAGCAGTACTTC
j_call: TRBJ2-7
v_call: TRBV9
clone_size: NA
d_call: NA

cdr3_aa: CASSSAGGTYNEQFF
cdr3_nt: TGTGCCAGCAGCTCAGCGGGGGGAACCTACAATGAGCAGTTCTTC
j_call: TRBJ2-1
v_call: TRBV7-3
clone_size: NA
d_call: TRBD2

cdr3_aa: CASRPRGSSFYEQYF
cdr3_nt: TGTGCCAGCAGGCCAAGGGGTAGTTCTTTCTACGAGCAGTACTTC
j_call: TRBJ2-7
v_call: TRBV7-3
clone_size: NA
d_call: NA